This T cell receptor (beta chain) was identified in a study of beta chain features in type 1 diabetes. Every bit of the isolated RNA underwent reverse transcription, so sequencing read expressed TCRB transcripts. Some clones are missing from TCRdb's copy, which holds only in-frame ones; the method was immunoSEQ multiplex PCR. This table holds roughly 300,000 clones, around 8.5% found once. General observations from the study: TCRB CDR3 length was moderately but significantly reduced in all four CD4+ subsets of Type 1 diabetes patients. Healthy donors had naive, central memory and Treg TCRB repertoires that appeared less similar than those seen among patients.

Points on this clone: What it recognizes is unknown.

One heparinised draw of blood, averaging around 100 mL, came from each donor. This receptor was taken from a young man with type 1 diabetes. Sequences were obtained from central memory CD4+ T cells from blood.

The CDR3, as DNA: TGTGCCAGCAGTATAGCCTACGAGCAGTACTTC. Protein: CASSIAYEQYF. The rearrangement uses TRBV28 and TRBJ2-7; no reliable D call. Germline V gene lookup returns CDR1 MDHEN and CDR2 SYDVKM. V lost 5 bases, J lost 2 bases, and 4 bases lay in between. The length of the CDR3 is 11 residues.